This TCR beta chain was sequenced during a study of control samples from healthy donors and cancer patients. Germline V gives CDR1 SGDLS, CDR2 YYNGEE. The CDR3 is made up of 15 amino acids. V shed 5 bases, J shed 6 bases, and the junction held 10 bases outside the gene matches. Here immunoSEQ multiplex PCR was the method, and the copy in TCRdb shows in-frame clones only, minus some. The sample carries some 200,000 clones, 80% to 95% recorded once. The chain is built from TRBV9 and TRBJ2-1, with 8 positions matching TRBD2. This receptor was taken from a man between 18 and 29 years old in good health. The specimen was blood. CDR3 DNA sequence: TGTGCCAGCAGTACGCGGGGGGCGGTTTCCAATGAGCAGTTCTTC. Amino acids: CASSTRGAVSNEQFF. Full variable domain (outside the CDR3, taken from reference TRBV9 and TRBJ2-1): DSGVTQTPKHLITATGQRVTLRCSPRSGDLSVYWYQQSLDQGLQFLIQYYNGEERAKGNILERFSAQQFPDLHSELNLSSLELGDSALYFCASSTRGAVSNEQFFGPGTRLTVL.